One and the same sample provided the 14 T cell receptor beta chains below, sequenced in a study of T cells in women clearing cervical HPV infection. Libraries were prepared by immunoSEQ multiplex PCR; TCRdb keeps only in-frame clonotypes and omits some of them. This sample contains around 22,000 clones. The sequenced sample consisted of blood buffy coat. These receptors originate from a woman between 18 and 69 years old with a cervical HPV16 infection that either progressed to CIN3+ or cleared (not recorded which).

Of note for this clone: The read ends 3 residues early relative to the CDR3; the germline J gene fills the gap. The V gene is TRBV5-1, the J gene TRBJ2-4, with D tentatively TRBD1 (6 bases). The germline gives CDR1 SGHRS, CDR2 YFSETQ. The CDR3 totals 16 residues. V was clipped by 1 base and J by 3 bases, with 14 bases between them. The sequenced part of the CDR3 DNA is TGCGCCAGCAGCTTGAATCAGGGGACGGGCAAAAACATT. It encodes CASSLNQGTGKNI. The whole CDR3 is CASSLNQGTGKNIQYF. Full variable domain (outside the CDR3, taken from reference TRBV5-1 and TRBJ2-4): KAGVTQTPRYLIKTRGQQVTLSCSPISGHRSVSWYQQTPGQGLQFLFEYFSETQRNKGNFPGRFSGRQFSNSRSEMNVSTLELGDSALYLCASSLNQGTGKNIQYFGAGTRLSVL.

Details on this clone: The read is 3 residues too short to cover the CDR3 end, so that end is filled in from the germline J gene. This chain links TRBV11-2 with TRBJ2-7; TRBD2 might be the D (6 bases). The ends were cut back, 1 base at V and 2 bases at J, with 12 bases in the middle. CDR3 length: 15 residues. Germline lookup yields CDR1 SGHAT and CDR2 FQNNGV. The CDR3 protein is CASSLGRATTYEQYF. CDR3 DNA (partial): TGTGCCAGCAGCTTAGGGAGGGCTACGACCTACGAG. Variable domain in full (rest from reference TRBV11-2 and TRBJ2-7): EAGVAQSPRYKIIEKRQSVAFWCNPISGHATLYWYQQILGQGPKLLIQFQNNGVVDDSQLPKDRFSAERLKGVDSTLKIQPAKLEDSAVYLCASSLGRATTYEQYFGPGTRLTVT.

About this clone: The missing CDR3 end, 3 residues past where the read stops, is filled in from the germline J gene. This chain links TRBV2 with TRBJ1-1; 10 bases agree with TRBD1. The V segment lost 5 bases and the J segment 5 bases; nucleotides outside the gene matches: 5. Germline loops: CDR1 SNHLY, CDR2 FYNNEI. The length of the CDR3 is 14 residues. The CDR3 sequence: CASSRTGGLTEAFF. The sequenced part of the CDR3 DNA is TGTGCCAGCAGTCGGACAGGGGGATTGACTGAA.

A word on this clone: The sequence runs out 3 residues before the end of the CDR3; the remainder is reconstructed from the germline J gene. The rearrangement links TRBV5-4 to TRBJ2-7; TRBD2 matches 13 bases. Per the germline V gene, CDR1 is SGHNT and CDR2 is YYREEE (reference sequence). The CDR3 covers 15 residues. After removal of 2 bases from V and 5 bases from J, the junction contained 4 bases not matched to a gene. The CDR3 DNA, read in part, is TGTGCCAGCAGCTTCCTTGGACTAGCGGGAGACGAG. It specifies CASSFLGLAGDE. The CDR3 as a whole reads CASSFLGLAGDEQYF.

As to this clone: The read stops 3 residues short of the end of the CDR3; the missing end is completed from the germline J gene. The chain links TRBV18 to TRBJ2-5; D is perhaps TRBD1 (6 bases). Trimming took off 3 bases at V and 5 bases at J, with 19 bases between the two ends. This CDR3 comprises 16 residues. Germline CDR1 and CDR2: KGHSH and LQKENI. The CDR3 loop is CASSPAAAGARETQYF. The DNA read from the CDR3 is TGTGCCAGCTCACCGGCTGCCGCAGGGGCGCGGGAGACC. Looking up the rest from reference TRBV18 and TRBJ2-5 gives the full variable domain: NAGVMQNPRHLVRRRGQEARLRCSPMKGHSHVYWYRQLPEEGLKFMVYLQKENIIDESGMPKERFSAEFPKEGPSILRIQQVVRGDSAAYFCASSPAAAGARETQYFGPGTRLLVL.

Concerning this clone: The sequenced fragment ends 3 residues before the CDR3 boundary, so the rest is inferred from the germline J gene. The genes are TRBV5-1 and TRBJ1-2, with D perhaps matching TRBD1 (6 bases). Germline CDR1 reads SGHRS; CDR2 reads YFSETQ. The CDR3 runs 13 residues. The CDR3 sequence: CASSESDRKGYTF. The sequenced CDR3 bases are TGCGCCAGCAGCGAATCGGACAGAAAAGGC. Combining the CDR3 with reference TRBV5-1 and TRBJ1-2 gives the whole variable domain KAGVTQTPRYLIKTRGQQVTLSCSPISGHRSVSWYQQTPGQGLQFLFEYFSETQRNKGNFPGRFSGRQFSNSRSEMNVSTLELGDSALYLCASSESDRKGYTFGSGTRLTVV.

The CDR3: CSARDPGQGGYNEKLFF. The sequenced part of the CDR3 DNA is TGCAGTGCTAGAGATCCGGGACAGGGAGGGTATAATGAAAAA. J is TRBJ1-4 and V is TRBV20-1; 9 bases line up with TRBD1. The read falls 3 residues short of the CDR3 end, and the missing part is taken from the germline J gene. From germline, CDR1 is DFQATT and CDR2 SNEGSKA (reference sequence). This CDR3 is built from 17 residues. The J segment lost 4 bases and the V segment lost 0 bases, leaving 9 bases of the junction unmatched.

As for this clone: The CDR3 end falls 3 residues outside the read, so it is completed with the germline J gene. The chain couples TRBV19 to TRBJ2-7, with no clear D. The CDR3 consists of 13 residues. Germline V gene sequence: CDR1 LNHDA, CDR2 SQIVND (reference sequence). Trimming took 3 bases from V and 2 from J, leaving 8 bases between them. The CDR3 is CASSIFGTYEQYF. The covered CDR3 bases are TGTGCCAGTAGTATCTTTGGCACCTACGAG.

The CDR3 protein is CASSPLESTDTQYF. The CDR3 bases that were read are TGTGCCAGCAGCCCACTAGAATCCACAGATACG. The chain links TRBV7-9 to TRBJ2-3; TRBD2 might be the D (5 bases). The CDR3 is cut off 3 residues early in the read; its end comes from the germline J gene. Germline CDR1 reads SEHNR; CDR2 reads FQNEAQ (reference sequence). This CDR3 contains 14 residues. Trimming removed 5 bases from V and 2 bases from J, with 11 bases in between. The full variable domain, completed using reference TRBV7-9 and TRBJ2-3, is DTGVSQNPRHKITKRGQNVTFRCDPISEHNRLYWYRQTLGQGPEFLTYFQNEAQLEKSRLLSDRFSAERPKGSFSTLEIQRTEQGDSAMYLCASSPLESTDTQYFGPGTRLTVL.

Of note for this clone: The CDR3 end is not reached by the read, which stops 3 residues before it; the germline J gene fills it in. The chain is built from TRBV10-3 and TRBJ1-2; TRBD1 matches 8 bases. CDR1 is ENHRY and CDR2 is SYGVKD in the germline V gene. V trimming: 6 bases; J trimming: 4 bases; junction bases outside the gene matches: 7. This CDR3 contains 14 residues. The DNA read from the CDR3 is TGTGCCATCAGCCTAGGGACAGGCACCTATGGC. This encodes CAISLGTGTYG. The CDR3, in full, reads CAISLGTGTYGYTF.

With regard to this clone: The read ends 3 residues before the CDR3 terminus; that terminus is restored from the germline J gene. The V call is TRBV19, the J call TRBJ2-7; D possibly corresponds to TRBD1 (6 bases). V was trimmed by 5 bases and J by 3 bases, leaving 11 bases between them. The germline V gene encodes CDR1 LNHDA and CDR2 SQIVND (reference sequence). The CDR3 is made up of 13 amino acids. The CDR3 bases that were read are TGTGCCAGTAGTTACGGGACACTCTACGAG. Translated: CASSYGTLYE. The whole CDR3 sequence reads CASSYGTLYEQYF.

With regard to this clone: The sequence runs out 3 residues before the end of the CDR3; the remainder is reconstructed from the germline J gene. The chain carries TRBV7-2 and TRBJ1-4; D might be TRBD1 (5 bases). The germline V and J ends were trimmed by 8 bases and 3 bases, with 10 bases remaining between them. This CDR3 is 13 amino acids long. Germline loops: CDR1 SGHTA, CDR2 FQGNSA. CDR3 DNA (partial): TGTGCCAGCGGTAGGGGATCTAATGAAAAA. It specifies CASGRGSNEK. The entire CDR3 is CASGRGSNEKLFF.

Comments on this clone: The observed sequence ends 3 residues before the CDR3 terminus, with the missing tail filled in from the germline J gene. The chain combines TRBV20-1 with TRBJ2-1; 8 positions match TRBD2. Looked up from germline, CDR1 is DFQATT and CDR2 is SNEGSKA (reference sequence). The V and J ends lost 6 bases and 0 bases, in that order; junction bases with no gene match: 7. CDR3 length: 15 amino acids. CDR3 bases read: TGCAGTGCCAGGAAGAGCGGGAGCTCCTACAATGAG. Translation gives CSARKSGSSYNE. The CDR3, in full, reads CSARKSGSSYNEQFF.

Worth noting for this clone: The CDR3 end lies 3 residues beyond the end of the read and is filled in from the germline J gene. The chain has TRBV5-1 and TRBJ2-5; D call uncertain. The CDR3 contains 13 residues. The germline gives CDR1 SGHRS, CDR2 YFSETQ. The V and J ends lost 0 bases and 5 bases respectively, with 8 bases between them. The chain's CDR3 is CASSLGPQETQYF. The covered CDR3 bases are TGCGCCAGCAGCTTGGGGCCCCAGGAGACC.